The source of this T cell receptor beta chain is a study of immune evolution from preneoplasia to lung adenocarcinoma (dated by TCRdb to about 2021). Turning to the overall study: HLA loss of heterozygosity was found in around 7% of AIS, roughly 16% of MIA and under 40% of ADC lesions, and in no AAH lesions. The study used immune gene expression, TCR sequencing and multiplex immunofluorescence to profile the immune contexture of lung adenocarcinoma precursors and invasive adenocarcinoma. Resected precursor lesions (AAH, AIS, MIA) and invasive adenocarcinomas were each compared against paired morphologically normal lung tissue. Sample size was based on specimen availability rather than a prior power calculation. The immune data were integrated with whole exome sequencing and methylation data obtained from the same cohort of nodules. A total of some 51 patients with pulmonary nodules who underwent surgical resection were included in the overall cohort. TCR sequencing data came from 45 to 65 patients. According to the study, about 100 samples were used for TCR sequencing. Class I HLA alleles were inferred from exome data with POLYSOLVER, and allele-specific HLA loss was detected with LOHHLA. Summary of the overall study and its limitations: Normal lung had the highest top T cell clone frequencies, and these frequencies appeared to fall progressively from AAH through AIS, MIA and invasive adenocarcinoma. All patients were from Japan and China, so applicability to Western populations was uncertain. Findings were based on association rather than direct causation; larger cohorts with long-term follow-up and longitudinal biopsies were deemed needed. The highest T cell clonality was observed in KRAS-mutant nodules compared with EGFR-mutant or double wild-type lesions. Clonality was highest in normal lung, while later-stage lesions appeared to have lower clonality but higher T cell density and diversity.

V drops 6 bases and J drops 6 bases, leaving 17 bases in between. Per the germline V gene, SGHAT is the CDR1 and FQNNGV is the CDR2. The cysteine opens and the phenylalanine closes a CDR3 of 14 amino acids. CDR3 DNA only is kept here, 42 bases in frame from base 1. Using the immunoSEQ hsTCRbeta Kit, TCR beta CDR3 regions were sequenced from DNA. Turning to the authors' computational methods: TCR sequencing data were analysed with the ImmunoSEQ Analyzer. T cell clonality was defined as 1 minus Pielou's evenness computed on productive rearrangements. T cell diversity was measured with the inverse Simpson index on productive templates. T cell density was defined as TCR beta template counts normalized to usable DNA, with usable DNA estimated by amplifying and sequencing housekeeping genes. TCR metrics were compared across histologic stages using two-sided Kruskal-Wallis tests. TCRdb mirrors the immuneACCESS table, restricted to in-frame sequences. Some clones are absent from its copies; in checked studies, under half trace to an unresolved V gene, and the reason for the others is unknown. The DNA gave D and trimming, while V, J and clone size come from that table. Across this sample there are about 3,400 clones, with 65% to 80% seen only once. The ten largest clones capture 9% to 15% of the sample.

Patients underwent resection in Japan or China between about 2013 and 2017. Two lung cancer pathologists independently reviewed H&E slides to confirm the histologic diagnosis of every case. Macro-dissection after pathologic assessment enriched premalignant or tumor cells for nucleic acid extraction. DNA was isolated from FFPE tissue using the AllPrep DNA/RNA FFPE Kit. Comments on this clone: It has no known antigen specificity. Base qualities were left out, and no much larger clone turns up one base away.

The chain is made from TRBV11-2 and TRBJ1-1; the D gene is possibly TRBD1, with 6 bases matching. Sequenced material: FFPE lung adenocarcinoma in situ tissue. The cell subset or site tag for this specimen amounts to: preinvasive adenocarcinoma in situ (AIS). The TCR comes from a person aged 55-85 years with lung adenocarcinoma. The CDR3 is CASSLGGSYSEAFF. The sequenced DNA is TGTGCCAGCAGTCTAGGGGGGAGCTATTCTGAAGCTTTCTTT. Outside the CDR3, residues come from the reference TRBV11-2 and TRBJ1-1 proteins, so the full variable domain is: EAGVAQSPRYKIIEKRQSVAFWCNPISGHATLYWYQQILGQGPKLLIQFQNNGVVDDSQLPKDRFSAERLKGVDSTLKIQPAKLEDSAVYLCASSLGGSYSEAFFGQGTRLTVV.